One sample yielded the 13 T cell receptor beta chains listed below, sequenced in a study of blood T cell repertoires in COVID-19. Data came from immunoSEQ multiplex PCR; TCRdb stores just in-frame clones and leaves some out. This repertoire shows more than 200,000 clones, 75% to 85% found once; its top ten account for about 4%. The specimen was PBMCs or T cells enriched from blood (not recorded which). All receptors derive from a man under 40 with acute COVID-19.

The CDR3 bases are TGTGCCAGCAGGGCCACAGGGGGGAAGAACACTGAAGCTTTCTTT. This sequence encodes CASRATGGKNTEAFF. The chain recombines TRBV6-4 with TRBJ1-1, with 8 bases that match TRBD1. Germline CDR1 and CDR2: MRHNA and SNTAGT. This CDR3 is 15 amino acids long. Losses at the gene ends were 6 bases for V and 1 base for J; bases not matched to a gene: 7.

The V gene is TRBV10-3, the J gene TRBJ2-5; TRBD1 is a possible D gene (7 bases). Trimming left V 7 bases short and J 5 bases short, with 11 bases between. Germline V gives CDR1 ENHRY, CDR2 SYGVKD. CDR3 length: 12 residues. CDR3 bases: TGTGCCATCAAGGCAGGGGGGGAGACCCAGTACTTC. Protein product: CAIKAGGETQYF.

V is TRBV28 and J is TRBJ2-3, with 11 bases matching TRBD2. Losses at the gene ends were 5 bases for V and 4 bases for J; bases not matched to a gene: 11. The CDR3 is 17 amino acids. CDR1 and CDR2 (germline): MDHEN, SYDVKM. The CDR3 DNA reads TGTGCCAGCAGTGCCCAGGGGCTAGCGGGGGGACCAGATACGCAGTATTTT. Amino acid sequence: CASSAQGLAGGPDTQYF. Complete variable domain (other parts from reference TRBV28 and TRBJ2-3): DVKVTQSSRYLVKRTGEKVFLECVQDMDHENMFWYRQDPGLGLRLIYFSYDVKMKEKGDIPEGYSVSREKKERFSLILESASTNQTSMYLCASSAQGLAGGPDTQYFGPGTRLTVL.

The chain couples TRBV6-5 to TRBJ1-1; 7 bases line up with TRBD1. Germline V gene sequence: CDR1 MNHEY, CDR2 SVGAGI. V trimming: 7 bases; J trimming: 1 base; junction bases outside the gene matches: 6. The CDR3 totals 14 residues. The CDR3 protein is CASTFDRANTEAFF. Here the CDR3 DNA reads TGTGCCAGCACCTTTGACAGGGCGAACACTGAAGCTTTCTTT.

The chain uses TRBV10-1 and TRBJ2-5, with TRBD1 identical over 7 bases. The CDR3 contains 18 residues. Germline CDR1 and CDR2: WNHNN and SYGVQD (reference sequence). Trimming took 6 bases from V and 0 from J; bases not matched to a gene: 16. The CDR3 DNA sequence: TGCGCCAGCAGAGTCAACAGGGGCCTTTTACCCAACCAAGAGACCCAGTACTTC. It encodes CASRVNRGLLPNQETQYF.

The chain has TRBV28 and TRBJ2-7; TRBD1 matches 7 bases. J lost 4 bases, V lost 11 bases, and 11 bases had no gene match. Germline V CDR1 and CDR2: MDHEN, SYDVKM. This CDR3 has 13 residues. DNA for the CDR3: TGTGCCGGTAAACCCGGGACAGAGTACGAGCAGTACTTC. Translated, it gives CAGKPGTEYEQYF.

This rearrangement joins TRBV27 to TRBJ2-1, with 8 bases aligning to TRBD1. V was clipped by 5 bases and J by 6 bases; unmatched bases: 9. Germline lookup yields CDR1 MNHEY and CDR2 SMNVEV (reference sequence). There are 15 residues in the CDR3. This CDR3 is CASSKPGQEVNEQFF. CDR3 DNA sequence: TGTGCCAGCAGTAAACCGGGACAGGAGGTCAATGAGCAGTTCTTC.

The chain recombines TRBV10-1 with TRBJ2-3, with 10 bases fitting TRBD2. Germline CDR1 is WNHNN and CDR2 is SYGVQD (reference sequence). Germline trimming cut 5 bases from V and 6 bases from J; bases unmatched to any gene: 5. The CDR3 is 14 residues long. CDR3 in amino acids: CASSPAGGFDTQYF. The CDR3 DNA reads as TGCGCCAGCAGTCCAGCGGGGGGGTTCGATACGCAGTATTTT.

The chain joins TRBV19 to TRBJ1-4, with D maybe TRBD1 (5 bases). Germline CDR1 and CDR2: LNHDA and SQIVND (reference sequence). The CDR3 consists of 15 residues. Trimming left V 3 bases short and J 8 bases short, with 16 bases between. In DNA form, the CDR3 reads TGTGCCAGTAGTATCCCACGGGTACAGGCGGAAAAACTGTTTTTT. Its translation: CASSIPRVQAEKLFF.

This chain uses TRBV9 with TRBJ2-2; TRBD1 matches at 9 bases. There are 15 residues in the CDR3. CDR1 is SGDLS, CDR2 YYNGEE, per germline. J was trimmed by 4 bases and V by 4 bases; bases with no gene match: 5. Here the CDR3 DNA reads TGTGCCAGCAGCACCCTGACAGGGGGCACCGGGGAGCTGTTTTTT. Its protein product is CASSTLTGGTGELFF.

This clone has more than one count but fewer than ten. The chain has TRBV29-1 and TRBJ1-1; D perhaps matches TRBD1 (5 bases). V shed 1 base and J shed 1 base, with 7 bases lying between them. The CDR3 is 13 residues long. Germline CDR1 reads SQVTM; CDR2 reads ANQGSEA. The CDR3 loop is CSVEGGGNTEAFF. The CDR3 DNA is TGCAGCGTTGAAGGGGGGGGGAACACTGAAGCTTTCTTT.

This rearrangement joins TRBV7-9 to TRBJ2-7; TRBD2 agrees at 11 bases. The CDR3 is made up of 15 amino acids. CDR1 and CDR2 (germline): SEHNR, FQNEAQ (reference sequence). Trimming cost V 5 bases and J 4 bases; bases outside gene matches: 7. Here the CDR3 DNA reads TGTGCCAGCAGCCTATGGACTAGCGGGTCGTACGAGCAGTACTTC. Translated, it gives CASSLWTSGSYEQYF.

In DNA, the CDR3 is TGCGCCAGCAGCTCCAGGGGAGGGGCTGGAGAAAAACTGTTTTTT. Amino acid sequence: CASSSRGGAGEKLFF. The rearrangement links TRBV5-1 to TRBJ1-4; D is possibly TRBD1 (6 bases). Germline V gene lookup returns CDR1 SGHRS and CDR2 YFSETQ. Trimming left V 3 bases short and J 8 bases short, with 17 bases between. This CDR3 has 15 residues.